What follows describes a single T cell receptor beta chain. Libraries were prepared by immunoSEQ multiplex PCR; TCRdb keeps only in-frame clonotypes and omits some of them. The repertoire holds some 120,000 clones, with under 95% as singletons. The CDR3 is made up of 15 amino acids. The germline CDR1 and CDR2 sequences are MGHRA and YSYEKL. V was clipped by 1 base and J by 5 bases; unmatched bases: 1. This entry comes from a study of blood T cell repertoires in COVID-19. Study information: From the United States, Italy and Spain came samples of acute and convalescent COVID-19. From T cells, B-cell-depleted T cells, or PBMCs came the material, which was cDNA or gDNA.

This TCR derives from a man aged 45-65 years with active COVID-19. The gene calls are TRBV4-1 and TRBJ1-6, with TRBD1 matching over 8 bases. Sequenced sample: peripheral blood. The CDR3 spells CASSQGDRNNSPLHF. CDR3 in DNA: TGCGCCAGCAGCCAAGGGGACAGGAATAATTCACCCCTCCACTTT.